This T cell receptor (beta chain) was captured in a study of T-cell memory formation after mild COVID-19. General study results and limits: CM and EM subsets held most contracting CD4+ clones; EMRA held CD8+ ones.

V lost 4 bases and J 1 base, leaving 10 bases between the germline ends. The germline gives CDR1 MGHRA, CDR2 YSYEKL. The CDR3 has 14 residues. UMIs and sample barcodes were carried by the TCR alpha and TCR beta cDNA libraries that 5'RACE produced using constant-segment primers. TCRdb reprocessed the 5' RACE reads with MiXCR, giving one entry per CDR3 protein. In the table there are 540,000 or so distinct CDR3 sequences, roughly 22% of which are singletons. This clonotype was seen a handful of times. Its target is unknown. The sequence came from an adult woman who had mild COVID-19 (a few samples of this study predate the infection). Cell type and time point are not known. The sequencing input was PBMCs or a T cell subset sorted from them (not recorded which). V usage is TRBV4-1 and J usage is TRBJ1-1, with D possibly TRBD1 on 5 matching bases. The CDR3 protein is CASSLQARNTEAFF. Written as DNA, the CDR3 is TGCGCCAGCAGCCTACAGGCTCGGAACACTGAAGCTTTCTTT.